This T cell receptor beta chain was sequenced for a study of PD-L1 blockade in urothelial cancer. Study-wide results and limits: Clones that were tumor-associated expanded more in the blood of durable-benefit patients at 3 weeks.

Clones were sequenced by immunoSEQ multiplex PCR, and TCRdb holds only the in-frame ones, with some missing. In the table there are 46,000 or so clones, about 85% of which are singletons. The CDR3 consists of 14 residues. The germline V and J ends were trimmed by 4 bases and 5 bases, with 15 bases remaining between them. In regard to this clone: What it binds is unknown.

The chain has TRBV5-3 and TRBJ1-2; unclear D gene. TRBV5-3 is given ORF status, its function remaining uncertain. Sequenced here: PBMCs, sampled around atezolizumab (anti-PD-L1) treatment. This receptor was identified in a man aged 60-69 years with urothelial cancer. This chain's CDR3 is CARSRTLGSYGYTF. Written as DNA, the CDR3 is TGTGCCAGAAGCCGTACCTTAGGGAGTTATGGCTACACCTTC.